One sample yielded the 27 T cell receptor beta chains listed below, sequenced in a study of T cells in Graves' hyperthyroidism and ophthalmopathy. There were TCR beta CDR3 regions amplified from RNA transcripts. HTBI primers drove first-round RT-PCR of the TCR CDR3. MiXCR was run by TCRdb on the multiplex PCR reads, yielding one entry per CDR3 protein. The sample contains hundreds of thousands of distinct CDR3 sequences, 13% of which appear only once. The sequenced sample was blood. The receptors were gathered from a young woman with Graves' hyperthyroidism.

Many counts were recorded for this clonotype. CDR3 sequence: CASRSQGLSNQPQHF. CDR3 nucleotides: TGTGCCAGCAGGTCTCAGGGCCTTAGCAATCAGCCCCAGCATTTT. The chain carries TRBV7-2 and TRBJ1-5, with TRBD1 as a possible D gene (5 bases). The germline CDR1 and CDR2 sequences are SGHTA and FQGNSA. V was cut by 6 bases and J by 0 bases, with 12 bases left in between. CDR3 size: 15 residues.

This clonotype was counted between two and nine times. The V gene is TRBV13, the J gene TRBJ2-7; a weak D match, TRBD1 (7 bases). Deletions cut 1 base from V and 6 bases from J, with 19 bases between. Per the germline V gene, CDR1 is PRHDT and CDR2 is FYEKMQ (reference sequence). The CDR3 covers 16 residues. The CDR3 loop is CASSLDGGGGYFEQYF. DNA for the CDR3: TGTGCCAGCAGCTTAGATGGAGGAGGGGGCTACTTCGAGCAGTACTTC. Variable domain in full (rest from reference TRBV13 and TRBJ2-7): AAGVIQSPRHLIKEKRETATLKCYPIPRHDTVYWYQQGPGQDPQFLISFYEKMQSDKGSIPDRFSAQQFSDYHSELNMSSLELGDSALYFCASSLDGGGGYFEQYFGPGTRLTVT.

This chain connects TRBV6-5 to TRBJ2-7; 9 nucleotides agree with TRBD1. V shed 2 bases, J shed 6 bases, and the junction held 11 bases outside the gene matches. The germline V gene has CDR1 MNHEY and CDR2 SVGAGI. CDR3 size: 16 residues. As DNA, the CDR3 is TGTGCCAGCAGTTACCTCCGGGACAGGGATCTCTTCGAGCAGTACTTC. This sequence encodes CASSYLRDRDLFEQYF.

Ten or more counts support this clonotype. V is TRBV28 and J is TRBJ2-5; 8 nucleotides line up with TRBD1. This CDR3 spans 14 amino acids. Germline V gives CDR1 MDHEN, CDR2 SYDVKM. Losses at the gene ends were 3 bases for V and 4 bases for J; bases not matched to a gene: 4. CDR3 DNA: TGTGCCAGCAGTTTGGACAGGGTGGGAGAGACCCAGTACTTC. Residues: CASSLDRVGETQYF.

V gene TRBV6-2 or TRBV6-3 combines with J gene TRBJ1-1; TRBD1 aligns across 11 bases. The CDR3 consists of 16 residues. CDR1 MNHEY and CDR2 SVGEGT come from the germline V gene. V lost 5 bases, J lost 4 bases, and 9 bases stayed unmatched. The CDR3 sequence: CASSARTGGGGTEAFF. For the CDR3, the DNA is TGTGCCAGCAGTGCAAGGACAGGGGGCGGCGGCACTGAAGCTTTCTTT.

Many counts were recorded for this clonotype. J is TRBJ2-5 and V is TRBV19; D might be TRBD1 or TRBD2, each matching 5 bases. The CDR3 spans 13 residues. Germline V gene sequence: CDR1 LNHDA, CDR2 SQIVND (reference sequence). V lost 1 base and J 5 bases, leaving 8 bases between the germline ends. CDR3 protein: CASSIVGDETQYF. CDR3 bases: TGTGCCAGTAGTATAGTAGGGGACGAGACCCAGTACTTC.

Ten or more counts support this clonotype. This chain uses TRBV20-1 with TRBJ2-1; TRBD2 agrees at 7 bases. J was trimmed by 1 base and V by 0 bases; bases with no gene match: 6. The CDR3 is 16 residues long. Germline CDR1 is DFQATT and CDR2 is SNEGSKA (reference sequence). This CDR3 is CSARDAAAGSYNEQFF. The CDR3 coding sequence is TGCAGTGCTAGAGATGCTGCAGCGGGATCCTACAATGAGCAGTTCTTC.

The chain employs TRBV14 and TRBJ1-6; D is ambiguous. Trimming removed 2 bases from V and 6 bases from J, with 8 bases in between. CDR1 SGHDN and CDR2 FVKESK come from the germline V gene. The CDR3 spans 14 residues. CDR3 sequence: CASSQNGGNSPLHF. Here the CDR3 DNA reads TGTGCCAGCAGCCAAAACGGTGGTAATTCACCCCTCCACTTT.

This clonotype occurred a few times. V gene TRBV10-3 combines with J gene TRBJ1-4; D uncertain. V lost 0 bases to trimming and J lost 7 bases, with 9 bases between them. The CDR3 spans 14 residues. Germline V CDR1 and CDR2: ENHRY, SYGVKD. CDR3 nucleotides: TGTGCCATCAGTGAGTCAGTTAAAGTTGAAAAACTGTTTTTT. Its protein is CAISESVKVEKLFF.

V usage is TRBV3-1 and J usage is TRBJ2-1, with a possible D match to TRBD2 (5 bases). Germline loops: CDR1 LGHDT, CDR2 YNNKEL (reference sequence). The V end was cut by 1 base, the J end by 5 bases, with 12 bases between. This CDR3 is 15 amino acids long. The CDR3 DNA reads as TGTGCCAGCAGCCAAGGGACTTCCCGACACAATGAGCAGTTCTTC. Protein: CASSQGTSRHNEQFF.

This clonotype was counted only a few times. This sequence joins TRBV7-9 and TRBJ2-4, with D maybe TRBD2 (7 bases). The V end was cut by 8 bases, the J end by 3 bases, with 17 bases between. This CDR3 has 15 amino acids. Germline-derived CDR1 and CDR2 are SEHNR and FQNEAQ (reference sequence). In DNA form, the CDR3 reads TGTGCCAGCCAGAGGGGGGGGCATGACAAAAACATTCAGTACTTC. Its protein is CASQRGGHDKNIQYF.

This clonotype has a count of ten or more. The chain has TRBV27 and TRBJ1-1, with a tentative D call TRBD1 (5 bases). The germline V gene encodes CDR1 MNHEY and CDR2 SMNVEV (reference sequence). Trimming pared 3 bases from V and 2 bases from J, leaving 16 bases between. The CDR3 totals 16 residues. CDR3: CASSFFGRDFNTEAFF. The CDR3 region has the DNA TGTGCCAGCAGTTTCTTCGGGAGGGACTTTAACACTGAAGCTTTCTTT.

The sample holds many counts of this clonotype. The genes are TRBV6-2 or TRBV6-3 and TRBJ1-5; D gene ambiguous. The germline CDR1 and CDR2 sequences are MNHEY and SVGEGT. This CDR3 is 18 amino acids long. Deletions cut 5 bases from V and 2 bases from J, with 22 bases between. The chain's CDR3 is CASSPSQLPREGNQPQHF. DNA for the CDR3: TGTGCCAGCAGTCCCAGCCAACTTCCGCGTGAGGGCAATCAGCCCCAGCATTTT.

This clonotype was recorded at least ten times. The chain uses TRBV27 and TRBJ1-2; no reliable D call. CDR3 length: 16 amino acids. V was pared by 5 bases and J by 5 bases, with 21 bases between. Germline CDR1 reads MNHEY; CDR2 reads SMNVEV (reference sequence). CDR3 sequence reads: CASSLRPADSGYGYTF. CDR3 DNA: TGTGCCAGCAGTCTTCGGCCCGCTGATAGCGGGTATGGCTACACCTTC.

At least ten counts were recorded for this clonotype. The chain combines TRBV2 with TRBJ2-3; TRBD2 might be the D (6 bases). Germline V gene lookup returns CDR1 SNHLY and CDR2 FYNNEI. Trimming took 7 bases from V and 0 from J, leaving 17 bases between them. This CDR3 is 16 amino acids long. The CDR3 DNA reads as TGTGCCAGCATGGGCCTGTCGGGGGTTAGCACAGATACGCAGTATTTT. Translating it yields CASMGLSGVSTDTQYF. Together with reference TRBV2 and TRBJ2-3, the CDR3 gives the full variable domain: EPEVTQTPSHQVTQMGQEVILRCVPISNHLYFYWYRQILGQKVEFLVSFYNNEISEKSEIFDDQFSVERPDGSNFTLKIRSTKLEDSAMYFCASMGLSGVSTDTQYFGPGTRLTVL.

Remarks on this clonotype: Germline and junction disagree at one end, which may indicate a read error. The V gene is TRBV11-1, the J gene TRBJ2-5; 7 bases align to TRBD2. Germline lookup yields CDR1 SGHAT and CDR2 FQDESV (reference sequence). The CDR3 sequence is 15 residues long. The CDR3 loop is CASSQVGGAGETQYF. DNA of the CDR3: TGCGCCAGCAGCCAAGTGGGAGGGGCTGGAGAGACCCAGTACTTC.

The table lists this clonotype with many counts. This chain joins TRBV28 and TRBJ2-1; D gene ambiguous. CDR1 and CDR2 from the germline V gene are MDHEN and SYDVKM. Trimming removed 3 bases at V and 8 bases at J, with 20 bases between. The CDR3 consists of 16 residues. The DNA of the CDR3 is TGTGCCAGCAGTTTTAAGCATAAAATAATTGTGGATGAGCAGTTCTTC. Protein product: CASSFKHKIIVDEQFF.

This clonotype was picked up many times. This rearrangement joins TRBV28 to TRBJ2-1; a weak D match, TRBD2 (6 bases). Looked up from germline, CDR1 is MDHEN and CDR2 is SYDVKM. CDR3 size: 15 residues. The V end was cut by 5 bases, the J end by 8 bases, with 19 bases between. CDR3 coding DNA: TGTGCCAGCAGTGAACTAGCTCTCTCCGGGGATGAGCAGTTCTTC. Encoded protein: CASSELALSGDEQFF.

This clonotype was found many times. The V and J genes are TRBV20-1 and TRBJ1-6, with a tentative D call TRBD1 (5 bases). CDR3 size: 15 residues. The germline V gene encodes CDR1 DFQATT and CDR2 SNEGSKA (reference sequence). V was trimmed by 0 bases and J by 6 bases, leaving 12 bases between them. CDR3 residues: CSARDPGLPNSPLHF. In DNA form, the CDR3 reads TGCAGTGCTAGAGATCCGGGACTGCCTAATTCACCCCTCCACTTT.

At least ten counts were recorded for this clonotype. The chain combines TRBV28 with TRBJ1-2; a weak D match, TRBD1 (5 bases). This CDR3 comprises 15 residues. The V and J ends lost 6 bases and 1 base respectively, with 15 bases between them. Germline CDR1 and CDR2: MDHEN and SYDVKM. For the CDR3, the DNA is TGTGCCAGCAGGGCCGAGGGTCAGGGTAACTATGGCTACACCTTC. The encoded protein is CASRAEGQGNYGYTF.

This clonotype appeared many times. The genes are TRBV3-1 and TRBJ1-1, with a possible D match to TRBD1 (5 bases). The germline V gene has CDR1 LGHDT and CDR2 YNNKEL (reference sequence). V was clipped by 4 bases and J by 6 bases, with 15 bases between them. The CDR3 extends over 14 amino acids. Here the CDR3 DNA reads TGTGCCAGCAGCCCACGCAATCAGGGAGCTGAAGCTTTCTTT. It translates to CASSPRNQGAEAFF. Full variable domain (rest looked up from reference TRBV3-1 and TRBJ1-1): DTAVSQTPKYLVTQMGNDKSIKCEQNLGHDTMYWYKQDSKKFLKIMFSYNNKELIINETVPNRFSPKSPDKAHLNLHINSLELGDSAVYFCASSPRNQGAEAFFGQGTRLTVV.

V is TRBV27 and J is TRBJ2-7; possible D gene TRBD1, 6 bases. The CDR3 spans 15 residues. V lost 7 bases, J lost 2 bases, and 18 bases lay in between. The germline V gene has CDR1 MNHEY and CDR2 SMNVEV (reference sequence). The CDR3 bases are TGTGCCAGCACCTCAGCAGGGGCAAGTACCTACGAGCAGTACTTC. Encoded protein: CASTSAGASTYEQYF.

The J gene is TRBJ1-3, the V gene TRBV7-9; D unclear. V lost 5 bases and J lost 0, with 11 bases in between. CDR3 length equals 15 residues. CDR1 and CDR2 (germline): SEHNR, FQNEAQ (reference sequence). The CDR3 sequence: CASSRATISGNTIYF. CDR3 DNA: TGTGCCAGCAGCCGGGCGACGATCTCTGGAAACACCATATATTTT. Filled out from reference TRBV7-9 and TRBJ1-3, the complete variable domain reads DTGVSQNPRHKITKRGQNVTFRCDPISEHNRLYWYRQTLGQGPEFLTYFQNEAQLEKSRLLSDRFSAERPKGSFSTLEIQRTEQGDSAMYLCASSRATISGNTIYFGEGSWLTVV.

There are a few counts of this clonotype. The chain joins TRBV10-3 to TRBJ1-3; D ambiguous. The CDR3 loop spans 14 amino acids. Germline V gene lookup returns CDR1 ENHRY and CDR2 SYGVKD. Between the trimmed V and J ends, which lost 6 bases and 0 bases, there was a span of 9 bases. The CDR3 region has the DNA TGTGCCATCAGATGGGAGGACTCTGGAAACACCATATATTTT. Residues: CAIRWEDSGNTIYF.

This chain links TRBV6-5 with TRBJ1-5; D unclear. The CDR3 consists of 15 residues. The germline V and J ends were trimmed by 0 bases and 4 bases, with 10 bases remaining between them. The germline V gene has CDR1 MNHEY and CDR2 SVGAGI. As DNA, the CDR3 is TGTGCCAGCAGTTACTCTGGGTCCACTAATCAGCCCCAGCATTTT. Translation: CASSYSGSTNQPQHF.

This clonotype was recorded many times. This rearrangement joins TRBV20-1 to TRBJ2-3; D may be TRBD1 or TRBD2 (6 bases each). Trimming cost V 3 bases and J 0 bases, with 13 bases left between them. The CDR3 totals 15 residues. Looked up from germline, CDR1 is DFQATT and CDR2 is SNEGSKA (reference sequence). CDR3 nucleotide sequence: TGCAGTGCTAGTGGAGGGGGGTCTAGCACAGATACGCAGTATTTT. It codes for CSASGGGSSTDTQYF.

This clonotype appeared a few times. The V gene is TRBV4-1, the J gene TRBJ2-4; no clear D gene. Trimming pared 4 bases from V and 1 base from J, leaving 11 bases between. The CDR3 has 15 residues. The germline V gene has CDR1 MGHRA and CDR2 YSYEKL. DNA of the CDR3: TGCGCCAGCAGCCGTCTTTTCCTGGCCAAAAACATTCAGTACTTC. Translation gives CASSRLFLAKNIQYF.